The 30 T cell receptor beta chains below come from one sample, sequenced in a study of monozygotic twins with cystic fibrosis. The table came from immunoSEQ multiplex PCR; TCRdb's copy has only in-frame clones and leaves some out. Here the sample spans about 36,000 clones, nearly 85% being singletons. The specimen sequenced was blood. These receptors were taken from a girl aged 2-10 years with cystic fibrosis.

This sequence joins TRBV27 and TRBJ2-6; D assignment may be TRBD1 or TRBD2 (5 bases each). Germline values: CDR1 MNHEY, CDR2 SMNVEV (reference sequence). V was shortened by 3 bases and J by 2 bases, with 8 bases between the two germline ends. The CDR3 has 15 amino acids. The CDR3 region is CASSFVGAGANVLTF. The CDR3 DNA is TGTGCCAGCAGTTTTGTGGGGGCTGGGGCCAACGTCCTGACTTTC.

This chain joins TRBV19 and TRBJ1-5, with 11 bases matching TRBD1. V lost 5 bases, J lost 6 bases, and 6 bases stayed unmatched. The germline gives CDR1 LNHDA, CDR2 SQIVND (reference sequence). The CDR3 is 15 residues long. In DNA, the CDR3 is TGTGCCAGTAGTCTCCGGGACAGGGGGAGTCAGCCCCAGCATTTT. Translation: CASSLRDRGSQPQHF.

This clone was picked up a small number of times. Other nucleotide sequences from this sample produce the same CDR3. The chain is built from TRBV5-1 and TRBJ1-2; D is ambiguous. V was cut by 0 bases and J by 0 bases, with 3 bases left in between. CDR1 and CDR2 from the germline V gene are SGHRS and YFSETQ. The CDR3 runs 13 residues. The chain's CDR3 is CASSLGTNYGYTF. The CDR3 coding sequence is TGCGCCAGCAGCTTGGGAACTAACTATGGCTACACCTTC.

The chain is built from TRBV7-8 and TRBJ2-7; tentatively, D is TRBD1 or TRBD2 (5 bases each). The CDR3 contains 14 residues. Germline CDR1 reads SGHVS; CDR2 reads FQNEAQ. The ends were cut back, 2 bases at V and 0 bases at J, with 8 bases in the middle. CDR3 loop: CASSLLGTSYEQYF. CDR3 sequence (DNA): TGTGCCAGCAGCTTACTGGGGACCTCCTACGAGCAGTACTTC.

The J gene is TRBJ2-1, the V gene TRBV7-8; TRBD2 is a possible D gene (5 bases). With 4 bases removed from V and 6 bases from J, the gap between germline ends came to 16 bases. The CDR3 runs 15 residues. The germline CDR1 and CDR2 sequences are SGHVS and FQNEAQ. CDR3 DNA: TGTGCCAGCAGCTCCACTAGGCTGGGTATCAATGAGCAGTTCTTC. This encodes CASSSTRLGINEQFF.

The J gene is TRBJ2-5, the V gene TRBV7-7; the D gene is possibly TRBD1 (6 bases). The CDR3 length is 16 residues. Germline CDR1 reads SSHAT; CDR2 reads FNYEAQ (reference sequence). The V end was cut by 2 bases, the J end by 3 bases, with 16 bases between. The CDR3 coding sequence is TGTGCCAGCAGCTTAAAATCAGGGGCCGGCGAAGAGACCCAGTACTTC. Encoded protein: CASSLKSGAGEETQYF.

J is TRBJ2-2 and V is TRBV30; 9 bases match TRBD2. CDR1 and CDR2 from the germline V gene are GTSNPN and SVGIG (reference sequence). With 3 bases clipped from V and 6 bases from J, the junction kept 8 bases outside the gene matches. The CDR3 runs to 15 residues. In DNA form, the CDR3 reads TGTGCCTGGAGAGGCCCGGGACTAGCAGCCGGGGAGCTGTTTTTT. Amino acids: CAWRGPGLAAGELFF.

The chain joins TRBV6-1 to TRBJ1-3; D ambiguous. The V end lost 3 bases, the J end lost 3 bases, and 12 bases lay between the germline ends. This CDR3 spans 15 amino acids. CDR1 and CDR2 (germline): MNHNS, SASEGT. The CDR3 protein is CASSESGEVGNTIYF. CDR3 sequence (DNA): TGTGCCAGCAGTGAGTCTGGGGAAGTTGGAAACACCATATATTTT.

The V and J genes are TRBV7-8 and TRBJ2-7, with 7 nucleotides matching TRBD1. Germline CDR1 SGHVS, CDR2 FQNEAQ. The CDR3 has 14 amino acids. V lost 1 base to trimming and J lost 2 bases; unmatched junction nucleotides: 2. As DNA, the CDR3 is TGTGCCAGCAGCTTAGGGGGACAGACCTACGAGCAGTACTTC. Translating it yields CASSLGGQTYEQYF.

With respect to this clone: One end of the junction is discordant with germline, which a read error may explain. Written as DNA, the CDR3 is TGTGCCTGGAGGGGGGACAGGGGGCGAACCCTTTTC. Protein: CAWRGDRGRTLF. The rearrangement joins TRBV30 to TRBJ2-7, with 12 bases lining up with TRBD1. CDR3 length: 12 amino acids. CDR1 is GTSNPN, CDR2 SVGIG, per germline (reference sequence). The full variable domain, its missing parts supplied by reference TRBV30 and TRBJ2-7, is SQTIHQWPATLVQPVGSPLSLECTVEGTSNPNLYWYRQAAGRGLQLLFYSVGIGQISSEVPQNLSASRPQDRQFILSSKKLLLSDSGFYLCAWRGDRGRTLFGPGTRLTVT.

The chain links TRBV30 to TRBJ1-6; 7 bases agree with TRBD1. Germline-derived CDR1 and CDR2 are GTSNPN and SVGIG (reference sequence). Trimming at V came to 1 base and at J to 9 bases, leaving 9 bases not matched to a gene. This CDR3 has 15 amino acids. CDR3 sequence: CAWSEEGTVGSPLHF. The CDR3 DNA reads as TGTGCCTGGAGTGAGGAGGGGACAGTGGGTTCACCCCTCCACTTT.

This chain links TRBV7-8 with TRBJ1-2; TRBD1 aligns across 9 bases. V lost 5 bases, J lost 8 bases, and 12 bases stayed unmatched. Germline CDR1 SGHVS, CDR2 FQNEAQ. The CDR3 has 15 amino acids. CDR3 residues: CASSPGQTGGSGYTF. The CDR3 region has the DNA TGTGCCAGCAGCCCTGGCCAGACAGGGGGGAGCGGCTACACCTTC.

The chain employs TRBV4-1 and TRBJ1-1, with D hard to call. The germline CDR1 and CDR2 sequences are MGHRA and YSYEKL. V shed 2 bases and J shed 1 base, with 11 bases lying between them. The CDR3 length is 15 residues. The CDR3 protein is CASSQTGRKNTEAFF. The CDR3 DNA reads TGCGCCAGCAGCCAAACCGGACGGAAGAACACTGAAGCTTTCTTT.

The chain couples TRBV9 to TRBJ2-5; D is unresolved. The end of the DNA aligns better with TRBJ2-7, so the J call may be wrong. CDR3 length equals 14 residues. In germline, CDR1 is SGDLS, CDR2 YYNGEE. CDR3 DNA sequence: TGTGCCAGCAGCCCCTACCAGGTGATCAACGAGCAGTACTTC. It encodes CASSPYQVINEQYF.

In DNA, the CDR3 is TGTGCCAGCACCATAGGGCCCAACTACGAGCAGTACTTC. It is translated as CASTIGPNYEQYF. The chain combines TRBV7-2 with TRBJ2-7, with no clear D. Germline V gene data show CDR1 as SGHTA and CDR2 as FQGNSA. The CDR3 consists of 13 residues. The V end was cut by 7 bases, the J end by 3 bases, with 13 bases between.

The CDR3 nucleotides read TGTGCCACCAGCAGAGATCTGGGGTCAACCTACAATGAGCAGTTCTTC. It yields the protein CATSRDLGSTYNEQFF. This chain joins TRBV15 and TRBJ2-1; D unclear. The CDR3 contains 16 residues. In germline, CDR1 is LNHNV, CDR2 YYDKDF (reference sequence). The V end lost 0 bases, the J end lost 2 bases, and 11 bases lay between the germline ends.

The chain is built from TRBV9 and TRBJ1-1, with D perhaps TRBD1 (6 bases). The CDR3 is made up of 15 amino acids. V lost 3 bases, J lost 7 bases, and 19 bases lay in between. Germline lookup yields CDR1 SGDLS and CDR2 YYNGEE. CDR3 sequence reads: CASSAPGGGRVEAFF. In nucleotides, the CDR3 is TGTGCCAGCAGCGCCCCAGGTGGGGGGCGCGTTGAAGCTTTCTTT.

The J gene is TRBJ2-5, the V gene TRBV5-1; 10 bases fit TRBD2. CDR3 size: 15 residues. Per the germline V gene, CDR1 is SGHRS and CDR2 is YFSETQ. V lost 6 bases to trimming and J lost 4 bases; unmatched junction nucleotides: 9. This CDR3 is CASTKSGGGRETQYF. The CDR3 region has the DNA TGCGCCAGCACCAAGAGCGGGGGGGGCCGAGAGACCCAGTACTTC.

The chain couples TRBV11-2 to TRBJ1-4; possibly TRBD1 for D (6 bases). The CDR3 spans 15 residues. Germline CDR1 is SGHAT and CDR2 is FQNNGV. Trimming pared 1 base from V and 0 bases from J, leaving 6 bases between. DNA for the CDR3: TGTGCCAGCAGCTTAGGGACAGCAACTAATGAAAAACTGTTTTTT. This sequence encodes CASSLGTATNEKLFF. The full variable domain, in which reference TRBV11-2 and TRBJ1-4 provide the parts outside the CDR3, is EAGVAQSPRYKIIEKRQSVAFWCNPISGHATLYWYQQILGQGPKLLIQFQNNGVVDDSQLPKDRFSAERLKGVDSTLKIQPAKLEDSAVYLCASSLGTATNEKLFFGSGTQLSVL.

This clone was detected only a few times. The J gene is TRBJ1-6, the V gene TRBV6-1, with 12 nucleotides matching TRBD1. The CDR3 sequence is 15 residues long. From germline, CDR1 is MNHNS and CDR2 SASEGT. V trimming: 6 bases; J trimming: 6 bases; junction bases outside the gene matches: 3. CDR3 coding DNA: TGTGCCAGCAGCCGGGACAGGGGGCTTAATTCACCCCTCCACTTT. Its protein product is CASSRDRGLNSPLHF.

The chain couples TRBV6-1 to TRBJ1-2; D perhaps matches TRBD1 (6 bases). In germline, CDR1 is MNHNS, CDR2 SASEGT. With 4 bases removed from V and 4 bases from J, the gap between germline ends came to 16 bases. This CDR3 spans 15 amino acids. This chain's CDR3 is CASSGERDKVYGYTF. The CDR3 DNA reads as TGTGCCAGCAGTGGCGAGAGGGACAAAGTCTATGGCTACACCTTC.

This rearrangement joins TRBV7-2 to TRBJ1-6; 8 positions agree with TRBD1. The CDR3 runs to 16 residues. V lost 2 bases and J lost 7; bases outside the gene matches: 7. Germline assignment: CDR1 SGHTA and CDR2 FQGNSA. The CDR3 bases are TGTGCCAGCAGCTTACAGGGGGCGGTGGGCAATTCACCCCTCCACTTT. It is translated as CASSLQGAVGNSPLHF.

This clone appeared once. The CDR3 DNA sequence: TGTGCCAGCAGCTGGGGGACAGGGGCCCAAGAGACCCAGTACTTC. Protein product: CASSWGTGAQETQYF. The V gene is TRBV5-6, the J gene TRBJ2-5; 10 bases are a match to TRBD1. The trim removed 3 bases at V and 1 base at J, leaving 3 bases unmatched. The CDR3 sequence is 15 residues long. Germline V CDR1 and CDR2: SGHDT, YYEEEE.

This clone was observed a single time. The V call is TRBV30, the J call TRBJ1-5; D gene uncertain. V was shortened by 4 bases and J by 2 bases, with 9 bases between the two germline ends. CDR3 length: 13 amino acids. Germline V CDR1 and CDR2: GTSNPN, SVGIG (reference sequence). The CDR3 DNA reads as TGTGCCTGGAACCCAAGGGGCAATCAGCCCCAGCATTTT. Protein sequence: CAWNPRGNQPQHF.

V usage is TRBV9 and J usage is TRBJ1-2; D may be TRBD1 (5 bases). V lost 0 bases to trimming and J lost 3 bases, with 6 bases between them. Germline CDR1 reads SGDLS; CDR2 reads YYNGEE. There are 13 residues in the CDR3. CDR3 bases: TGTGCCAGCAGCGTAGGGGGCGACTATGGCTACACCTTC. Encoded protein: CASSVGGDYGYTF.

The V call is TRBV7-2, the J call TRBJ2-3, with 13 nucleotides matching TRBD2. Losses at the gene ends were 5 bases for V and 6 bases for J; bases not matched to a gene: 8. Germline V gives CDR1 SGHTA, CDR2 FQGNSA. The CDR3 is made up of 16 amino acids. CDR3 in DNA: TGTGCCAGCAGCCCCGGACTAGCGGGGGCTCAGGATACGCAGTATTTT. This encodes CASSPGLAGAQDTQYF.

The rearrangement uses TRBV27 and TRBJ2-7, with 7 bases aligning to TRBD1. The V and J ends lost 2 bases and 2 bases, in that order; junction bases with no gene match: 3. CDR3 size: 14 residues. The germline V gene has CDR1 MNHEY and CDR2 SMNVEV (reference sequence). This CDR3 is CASSLGGQPYEQYF. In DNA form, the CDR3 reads TGTGCCAGCAGTTTAGGGGGACAGCCCTACGAGCAGTACTTC.

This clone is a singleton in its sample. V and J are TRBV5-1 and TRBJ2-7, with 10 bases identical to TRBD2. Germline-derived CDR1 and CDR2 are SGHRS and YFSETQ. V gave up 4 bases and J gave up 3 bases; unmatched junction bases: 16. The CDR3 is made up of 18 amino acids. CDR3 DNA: TGCGCCAGCAGCCCAACGCTAGCGGGGGCCCGAACGATCTACGAGCAGTACTTC. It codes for CASSPTLAGARTIYEQYF.

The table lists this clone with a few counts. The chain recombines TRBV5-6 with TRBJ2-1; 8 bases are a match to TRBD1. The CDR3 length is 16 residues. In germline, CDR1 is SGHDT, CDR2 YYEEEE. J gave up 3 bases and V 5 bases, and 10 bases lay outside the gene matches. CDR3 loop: CASRPSTGVIYNEQFF. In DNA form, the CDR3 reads TGTGCCAGCAGACCCTCGACAGGGGTAATCTACAATGAGCAGTTCTTC.

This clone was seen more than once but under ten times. Here the CDR3 reads CASSYIVNNSPLHF. In DNA, the CDR3 is TGTGCCAGCAGTTACATAGTCAATAATTCACCCCTCCACTTT. V is TRBV6-5 and J is TRBJ1-6; D is unresolved. CDR1 and CDR2 (germline): MNHEY, SVGAGI. The CDR3 sequence is 14 residues long. V gave up 2 bases and J gave up 5 bases, with 7 bases separating them.